The clone carrying this T cell receptor beta chain appeared a few times. This entry is derived from a study of blood T cell repertoires in COVID-19. Study background: Samples taken during acute and convalescent COVID-19 were collected in the United States, Italy and Spain. Sample material is recorded as cDNA or gDNA derived from T cells, B-cell-depleted T cells, or PBMCs.

Germline values: CDR1 LGHDT, CDR2 YNNKEL (reference sequence). V was shortened by 3 bases and J by 3 bases, with 11 bases between the two germline ends. This CDR3 region has 14 residues. As originally analysed: Reference gene primer amplification in the assay estimated nucleated cell counts. Data came from immunoSEQ multiplex PCR; TCRdb stores just in-frame clones and leaves some out. V and J calls and clone size follow that table, whereas D and trimming were derived from the DNA. Among roughly 140,000 clones, under 90% were seen once, and the ten largest hold under 0.75%. The TCR was taken from a man in his fifties or sixties with acute or convalescent COVID-19. Sequences were obtained from peripheral blood. The rearrangement links TRBV3-1 (or the pseudogene TRBV3-2) to TRBJ1-1; tentatively, D is TRBD1 (5 bases). The CDR3 coding sequence is TGTGCCAGCAGCCAGCAGACAGCTTACACTGAAGCTTTCTTT. The encoded protein is CASSQQTAYTEAFF.